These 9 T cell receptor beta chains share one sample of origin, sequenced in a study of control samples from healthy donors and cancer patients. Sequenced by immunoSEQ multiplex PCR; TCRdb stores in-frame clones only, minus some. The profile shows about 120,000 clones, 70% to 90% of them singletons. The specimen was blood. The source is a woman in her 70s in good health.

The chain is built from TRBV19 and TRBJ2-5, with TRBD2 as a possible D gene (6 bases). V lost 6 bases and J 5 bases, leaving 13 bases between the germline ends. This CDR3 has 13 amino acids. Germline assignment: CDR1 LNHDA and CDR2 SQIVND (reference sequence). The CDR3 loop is CASSLLGGETQYF. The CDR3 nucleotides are TGTGCCAGTAGCCTACTAGGAGGGGAGACCCAGTACTTC.

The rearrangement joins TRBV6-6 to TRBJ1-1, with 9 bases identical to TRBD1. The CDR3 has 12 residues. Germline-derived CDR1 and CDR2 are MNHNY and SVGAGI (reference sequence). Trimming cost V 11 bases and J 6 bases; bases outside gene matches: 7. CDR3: CASEQGASEAFF. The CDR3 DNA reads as TGTGCCTCAGAACAGGGGGCCTCTGAAGCTTTCTTT.

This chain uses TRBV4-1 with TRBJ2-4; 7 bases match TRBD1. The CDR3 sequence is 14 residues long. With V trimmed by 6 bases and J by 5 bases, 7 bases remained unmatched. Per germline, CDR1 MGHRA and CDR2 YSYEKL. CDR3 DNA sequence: TGCGCCAGCAGTTATACAGGGGAACAAAACATTCAGTACTTC. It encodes CASSYTGEQNIQYF.

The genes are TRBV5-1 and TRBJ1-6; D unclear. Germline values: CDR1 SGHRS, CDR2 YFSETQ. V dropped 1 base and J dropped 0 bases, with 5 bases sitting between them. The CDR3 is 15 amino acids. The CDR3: CASSLSGSYNSPLHF. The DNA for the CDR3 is TGCGCCAGCAGCTTGAGCGGCTCCTATAATTCACCCCTCCACTTT.

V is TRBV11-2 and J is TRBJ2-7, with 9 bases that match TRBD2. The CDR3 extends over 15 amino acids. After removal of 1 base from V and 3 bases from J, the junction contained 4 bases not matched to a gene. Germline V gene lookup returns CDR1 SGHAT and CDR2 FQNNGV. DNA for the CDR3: TGTGCCAGCAGCTTAGGGGCTAGCGGGGACTACGAGCAGTACTTC. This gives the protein CASSLGASGDYEQYF.

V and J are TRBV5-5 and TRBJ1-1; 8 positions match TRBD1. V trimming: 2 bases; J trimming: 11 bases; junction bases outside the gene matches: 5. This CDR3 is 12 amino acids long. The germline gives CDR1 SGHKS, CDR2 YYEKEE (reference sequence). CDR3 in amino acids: CASSLNRQGAFF. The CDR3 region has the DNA TGTGCCAGCAGCTTAAATCGACAGGGGGCTTTCTTT.

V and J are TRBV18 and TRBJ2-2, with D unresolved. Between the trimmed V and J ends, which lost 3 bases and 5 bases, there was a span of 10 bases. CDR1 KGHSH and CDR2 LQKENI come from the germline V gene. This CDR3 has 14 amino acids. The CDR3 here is CASSPLGNTGELFF. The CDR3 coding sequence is TGTGCCAGCTCACCCTTAGGAAATACCGGGGAGCTGTTTTTT.

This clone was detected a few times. CDR3 nucleotides: TGTGCCAGTAGTATACAGGGGTCTACTAATGAAAAACTGTTTTTT. Its translation is CASSIQGSTNEKLFF. The V gene is TRBV19, the J gene TRBJ1-4; D is possibly TRBD1 (6 bases). Trimming left V 2 bases short and J 2 bases short, with 9 bases between. This CDR3 is built from 15 residues. Germline lookup yields CDR1 LNHDA and CDR2 SQIVND (reference sequence).

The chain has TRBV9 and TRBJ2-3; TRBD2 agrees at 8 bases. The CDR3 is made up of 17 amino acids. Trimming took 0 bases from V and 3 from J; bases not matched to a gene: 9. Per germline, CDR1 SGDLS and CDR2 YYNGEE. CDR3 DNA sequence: TGTGCCAGCAGCGTAGGGGCGAGCGGGGGACAAACAGATACGCAGTATTTT. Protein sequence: CASSVGASGGQTDTQYF.